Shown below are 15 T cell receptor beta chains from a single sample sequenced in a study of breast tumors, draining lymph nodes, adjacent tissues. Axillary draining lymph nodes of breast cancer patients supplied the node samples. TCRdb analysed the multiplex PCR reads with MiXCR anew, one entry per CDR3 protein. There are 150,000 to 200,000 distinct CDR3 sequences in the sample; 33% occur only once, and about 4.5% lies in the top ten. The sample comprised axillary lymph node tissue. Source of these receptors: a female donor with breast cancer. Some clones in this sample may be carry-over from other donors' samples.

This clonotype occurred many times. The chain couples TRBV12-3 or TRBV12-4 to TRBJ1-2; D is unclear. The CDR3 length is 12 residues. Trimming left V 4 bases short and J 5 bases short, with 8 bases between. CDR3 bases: TGTGCCAGCAGTTCTGAAGGGTATGGCTACACCTTC. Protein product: CASSSEGYGYTF.

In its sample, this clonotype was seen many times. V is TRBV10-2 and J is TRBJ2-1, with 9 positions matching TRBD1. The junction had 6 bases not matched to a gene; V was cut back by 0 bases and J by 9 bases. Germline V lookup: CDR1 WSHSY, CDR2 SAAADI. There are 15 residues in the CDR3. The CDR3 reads CASSESGTGWGEQFF. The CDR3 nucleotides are TGCGCCAGCAGTGAGTCTGGGACAGGGTGGGGTGAGCAGTTCTTC.

CDR3 nucleotide sequence: TGTGCCAGCAGTGACAGGGGATCGGGATACAATGAGCAGTTCTTC. Encoded protein: CASSDRGSGYNEQFF. The V gene is TRBV25-1, the J gene TRBJ2-1, with D maybe TRBD1 (6 bases). Germline values: CDR1 MGHDK, CDR2 SYGVNS. Trimming stripped 3 bases from V and 4 bases from J, with 13 bases between. This CDR3 region has 15 residues.

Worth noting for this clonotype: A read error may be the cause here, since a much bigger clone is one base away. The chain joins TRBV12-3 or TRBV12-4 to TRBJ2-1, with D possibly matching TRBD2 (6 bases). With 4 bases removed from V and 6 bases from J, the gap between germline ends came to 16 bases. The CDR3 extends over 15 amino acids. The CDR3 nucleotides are TGTGCCAGCAGTTGCAAAGGGGCTAGCGCCAATGAGCAGTTCTTC. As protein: CASSCKGASANEQFF.

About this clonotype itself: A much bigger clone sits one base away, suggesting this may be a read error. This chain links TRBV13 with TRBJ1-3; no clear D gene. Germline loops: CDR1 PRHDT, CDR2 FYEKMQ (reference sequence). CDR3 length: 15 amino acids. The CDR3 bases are TGTGCCAGCAGCCCCCTCGGCGGTGGCGGAACCACCATATATTTT. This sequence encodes CASSPLGGGGTTIYF.

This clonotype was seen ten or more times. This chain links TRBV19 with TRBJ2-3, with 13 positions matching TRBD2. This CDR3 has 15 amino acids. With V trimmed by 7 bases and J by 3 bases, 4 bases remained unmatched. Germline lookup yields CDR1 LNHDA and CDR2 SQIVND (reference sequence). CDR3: CASKGLAGDTDTQYF. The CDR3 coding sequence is TGTGCCAGTAAAGGACTAGCGGGGGATACAGATACGCAGTATTTT.

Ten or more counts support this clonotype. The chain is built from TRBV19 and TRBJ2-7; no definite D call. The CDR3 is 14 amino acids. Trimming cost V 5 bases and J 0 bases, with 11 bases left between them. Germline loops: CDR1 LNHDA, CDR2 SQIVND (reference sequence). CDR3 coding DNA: TGTGCCAGTAGTTTCGGACCAGGCTCCTACGAGCAGTACTTC. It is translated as CASSFGPGSYEQYF.

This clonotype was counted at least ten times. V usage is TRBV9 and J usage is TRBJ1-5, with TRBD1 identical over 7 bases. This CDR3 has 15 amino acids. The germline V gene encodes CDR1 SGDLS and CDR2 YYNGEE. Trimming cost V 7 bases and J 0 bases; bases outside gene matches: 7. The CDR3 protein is CASSPGQDSNQPQHF. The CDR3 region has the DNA TGTGCCAGCTCTCCCGGACAGGATAGCAATCAGCCCCAGCATTTT.

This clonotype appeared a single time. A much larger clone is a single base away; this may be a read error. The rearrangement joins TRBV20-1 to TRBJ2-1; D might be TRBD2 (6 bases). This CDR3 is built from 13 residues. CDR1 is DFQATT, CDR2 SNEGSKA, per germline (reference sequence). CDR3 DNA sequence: TGCGGTGCTAGGCGGGACTGGAAAAATGAGCAGTTCTTC. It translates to CGARRDWKNEQFF.

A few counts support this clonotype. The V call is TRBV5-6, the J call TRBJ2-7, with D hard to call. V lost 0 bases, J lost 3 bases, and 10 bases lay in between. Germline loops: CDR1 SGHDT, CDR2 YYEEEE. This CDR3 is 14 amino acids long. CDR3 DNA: TGTGCCAGCAGCTTGGGGGTAAGCTTCTACGAGCAGTACTTC. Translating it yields CASSLGVSFYEQYF.

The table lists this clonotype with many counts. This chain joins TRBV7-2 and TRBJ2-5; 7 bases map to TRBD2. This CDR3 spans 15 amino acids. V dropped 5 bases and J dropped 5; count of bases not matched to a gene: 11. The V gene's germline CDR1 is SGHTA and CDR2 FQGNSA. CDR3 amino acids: CASSRSGLERETQYF. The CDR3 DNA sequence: TGTGCCAGCAGCAGATCAGGACTAGAGCGTGAGACCCAGTACTTC.

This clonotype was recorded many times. CDR3 sequence (DNA): TGCAGTGCTAGAGGACAGGGTTTCTACACCTTC. Protein: CSARGQGFYTF. The rearrangement joins TRBV20-1 to TRBJ1-2, with 7 bases aligning to TRBD1. The V gene's germline CDR1 is DFQATT and CDR2 SNEGSKA (reference sequence). V was clipped by 1 base and J by 10 bases; unmatched bases: 3. The length of the CDR3 is 11 residues.

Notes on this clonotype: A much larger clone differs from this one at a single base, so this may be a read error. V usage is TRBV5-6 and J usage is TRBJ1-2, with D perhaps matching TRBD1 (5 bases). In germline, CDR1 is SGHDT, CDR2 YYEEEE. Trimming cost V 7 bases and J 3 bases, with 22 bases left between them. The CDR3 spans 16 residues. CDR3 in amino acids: CASGTKMAGNYYGYTF. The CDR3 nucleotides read TGTGCCAGCGGGACGAAGATGGCCGGGAATTACTATGGCTACACCTTC.

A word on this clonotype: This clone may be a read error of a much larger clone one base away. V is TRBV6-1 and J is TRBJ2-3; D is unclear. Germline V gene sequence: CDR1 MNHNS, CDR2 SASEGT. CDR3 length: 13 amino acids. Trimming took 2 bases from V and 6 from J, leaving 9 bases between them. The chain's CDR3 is CASSESISDTQYF. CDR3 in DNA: TGTGCCAGCAGTGAAAGTATCAGTGATACGCAGTATTTT.

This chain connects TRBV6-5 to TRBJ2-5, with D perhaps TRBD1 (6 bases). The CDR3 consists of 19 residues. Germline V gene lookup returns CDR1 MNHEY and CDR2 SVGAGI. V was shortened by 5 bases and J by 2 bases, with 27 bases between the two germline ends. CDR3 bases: TGTGCCAGCAGTGCCATCCCGCTGACCCGGACAGCGGATCAAGAGACCCAGTACTTC. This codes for CASSAIPLTRTADQETQYF.